Listed below are T cell receptor beta chains from one sample, sequenced in a study of OX40 agonist ivuxolimab in advanced cancers. Clones were read by immunoSEQ multiplex PCR, and TCRdb kept only the in-frame ones, dropping some. The sample lists 70,000 to 75,000 clones, more than 85% occurring once. Source: CD4+ or CD8+ T cells sorted from blood, taken in a trial of the OX40 agonist ivuxolimab. All receptors derive from an adult with an advanced solid tumor such as melanoma, head and neck, liver or kidney cancer. CDR3s include the opening cysteine and the closing phenylalanine or tryptophan. A D gene is named only where the DNA matches it firmly. The size entry is marked missing in some rows and otherwise reads once, few, many or a size class.

>TRBJ2-1|TRBV30|TRBD2|NA
CAWSEGSSGSGYNEQFF
TGTGCCTGGAGCGAGGGCTCTAGCGGGAGTGGGTACAATGAGCAGTTCTTC
>TRBJ2-1|TRBV19|NA|once
CASSIGSGLTYNEQFF
TGTGCCAGTAGTATAGGGAGCGGGTTAACCTACAATGAGCAGTTCTTC
>TRBJ2-3|TRBV5-1|NA|NA
CASSGGYTDTQYF
TGCGCCAGCAGCGGGGGCTACACAGATACGCAGTATTTT
>TRBJ1-1|TRBV28|NA|NA
CASSLLAEAFF
TGTGCCAGCAGTTTACTAGCTGAAGCTTTCTTT
>TRBJ2-3|TRBV5-6|TRBD2|NA
CASSSTSGRNWDTQYF
TGTGCCAGCAGCTCTACTAGCGGGAGAAACTGGGATACGCAGTATTTT
>TRBJ1-5|TRBV29-1|TRBD1|NA
CSVGTGNQPQHF
TGCAGCGTTGGGACAGGAAATCAGCCCCAGCATTTT
>TRBJ1-2|TRBV28|NA|NA
CASTPNRAVPYGYTF
TGTGCCAGCACCCCCAACAGGGCCGTACCCTATGGCTACACCTTC
>TRBJ2-1|TRBV10-3|TRBD2|few
CATRSGTSVYNEQFF
TGTGCCACCCGTTCCGGGACTAGCGTATACAATGAGCAGTTCTTC
>TRBJ2-7|TRBV19|TRBD2|NA
CASSGGRAYEQYF
TGTGCCAGCAGTGGCGGGAGGGCCTACGAGCAGTACTTC
>TRBJ1-6|TRBV5-8|TRBD1|NA
CASRRGTGHNSPLHF
TGTGCCAGCAGACGAGGGACAGGGCATAATTCACCCCTCCACTTT
>TRBJ2-1|TRBV27|TRBD1|once
CASTLDRDYNEQFF
TGTGCCAGCACCTTGGACAGGGACTACAATGAGCAGTTCTTC
>TRBJ2-2|TRBV30|TRBD2|NA
CACWGGRANTGELFF
TGTGCCTGTTGGGGCGGGAGGGCCAACACCGGGGAGCTGTTTTTT
>TRBJ1-4|TRBV28|NA|once
CASSSGAVTNEKLFF
TGTGCCAGCAGTTCAGGGGCGGTCACTAATGAAAAACTGTTTTTT
>TRBJ1-1|TRBV6-5|NA|NA
CASSLGYRNTEAFF
TGTGCCAGCAGCTTAGGGTACCGGAACACTGAAGCTTTCTTT
>TRBJ2-6|TRBV19|NA|NA
CASSAPSGGANVLTF
TGTGCCAGTAGTGCCCCTTCCGGTGGGGCCAACGTCCTGACTTTC
>TRBJ2-2|TRBV2|TRBD2|once
CASTYFPSGSSGELFF
TGTGCCAGCACCTACTTCCCTAGCGGGAGTTCCGGGGAGCTGTTTTTT
>TRBJ2-7|TRBV6-1|TRBD2|NA
CASKNTGTNPYEQYF
TGTGCCAGCAAGAATACTGGGACTAACCCCTACGAGCAGTACTTC
>TRBJ1-2|TRBV10-3|TRBD1|NA
CAITKTGDDYGYTF
TGTGCCATCACCAAGACAGGGGACGACTATGGCTACACCTTC
>TRBJ2-1|TRBV4-3|TRBD2|once
CASSPKREVYNEQFF
TGCGCCAGCAGCCCAAAGCGGGAGGTCTACAATGAGCAGTTCTTC
>TRBJ2-2|TRBV7-3|NA|once
CASSLRQGGTGELFF
TGTGCCAGCAGCTTGCGCCAGGGAGGCACCGGGGAGCTGTTTTTT
>TRBJ2-7|TRBV6-5|TRBD2|NA
CASSSLRLAGQNEQYF
TGTGCCAGCAGTTCATTGAGACTAGCGGGGCAAAACGAGCAGTACTTC
>TRBJ2-5|TRBV30|NA|few
CAWSVRQGMTQYF
TGTGCCTGGAGTGTACGGCAGGGGATGACCCAGTACTTC
>TRBJ2-1|TRBV30|TRBD2|NA
CAWTAGTSGYNEQFF
TGTGCCTGGACCGCCGGGACTAGCGGTTACAATGAGCAGTTCTTC
>TRBJ2-7|TRBV28|TRBD2|few
CASSQVAGAFYEQYF
TGTGCCAGCAGTCAGGTAGCGGGAGCGTTCTACGAGCAGTACTTC
>TRBJ2-1|TRBV19|NA|NA
CASSIGRQNYNEQFF
TGTGCCAGTAGTATAGGGAGACAAAACTACAATGAGCAGTTCTTC
>TRBJ2-5|TRBV4-3|TRBD1|NA
CASSQSRQGVSETQYF
TGCGCCAGCAGCCAATCACGGCAGGGGGTGTCGGAGACCCAGTACTTC
>TRBJ1-2|TRBV6-5|TRBD1|NA
CASSYRQGGYGYTF
TGTGCCAGCAGCTACCGACAGGGAGGGTATGGCTACACCTTC
>TRBJ2-3|TRBV5-4|TRBD1|NA
CASSSQQGIDTQYF
TGTGCCAGCAGCTCCCAACAGGGGATAGATACGCAGTATTTT
>TRBJ1-3|TRBV27|NA|NA
CASSWGAGPGNTIYF
TGTGCCAGCAGTTGGGGGGCAGGGCCTGGAAACACCATATATTTT
>TRBJ2-2|TRBV28|NA|NA
CASSRGDSRTGELFF
TGTGCCAGCAGCAGGGGGGACAGCAGAACCGGGGAGCTGTTTTTT
>TRBJ1-2|TRBV5-6|NA|NA
CASSLVTGGREGYTF
TGTGCCAGCAGCTTGGTTACCGGGGGGAGGGAAGGCTACACCTTC
>TRBJ1-2|TRBV7-3|TRBD1|once
CASSLGQGLDYGYTF
TGTGCCAGCAGCTTAGGACAGGGGCTCGACTATGGCTACACCTTC
>TRBJ2-3|TRBV6-6|NA|once
CASSYTGLSTDTQYF
TGTGCCAGCAGTTACACTGGACTTAGCACAGATACGCAGTATTTT
>TRBJ2-3|TRBV2|NA|NA
CASSPRDTDTQYF
TGTGCCAGCAGTCCACGCGACACAGATACGCAGTATTTT
>TRBJ1-1|TRBV11-2|NA|NA
CASSREGVGTEAFF
TGTGCCAGCAGTCGAGAAGGGGTTGGCACTGAAGCTTTCTTT
>TRBJ1-5|TRBV11-2|TRBD1|NA
CASSPAGGGQPQHF
TGTGCCAGCAGCCCCGCAGGGGGTGGTCAGCCCCAGCATTTT